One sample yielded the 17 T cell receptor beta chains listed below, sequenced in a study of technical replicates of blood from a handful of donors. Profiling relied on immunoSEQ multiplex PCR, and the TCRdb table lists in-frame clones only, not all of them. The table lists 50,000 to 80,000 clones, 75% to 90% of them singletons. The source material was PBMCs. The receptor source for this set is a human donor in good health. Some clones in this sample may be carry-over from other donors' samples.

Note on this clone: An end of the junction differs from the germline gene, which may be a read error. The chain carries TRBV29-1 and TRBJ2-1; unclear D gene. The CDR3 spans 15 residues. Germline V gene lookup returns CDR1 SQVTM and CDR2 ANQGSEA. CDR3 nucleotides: TGCAGCGTTCAAGACTCCACTTTATCCTACAATGAGCAGTTCTTC. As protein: CSVQDSTLSYNEQFF.

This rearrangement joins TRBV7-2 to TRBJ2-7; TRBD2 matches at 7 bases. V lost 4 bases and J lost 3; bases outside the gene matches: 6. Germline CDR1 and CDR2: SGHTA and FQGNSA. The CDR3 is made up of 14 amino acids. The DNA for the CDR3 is TGTGCCAGCAGCTCCCGGGGACTATTCTACGAGCAGTACTTC. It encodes CASSSRGLFYEQYF.

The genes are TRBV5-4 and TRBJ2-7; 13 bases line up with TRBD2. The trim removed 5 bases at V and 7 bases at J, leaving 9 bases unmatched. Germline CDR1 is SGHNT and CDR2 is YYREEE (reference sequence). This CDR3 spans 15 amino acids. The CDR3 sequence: CASSPTSGGAWEQYF. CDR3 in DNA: TGTGCCAGCAGTCCCACTAGCGGGGGGGCCTGGGAGCAGTACTTC. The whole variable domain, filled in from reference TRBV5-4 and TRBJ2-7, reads ETGVTQSPTHLIKTRGQQVTLRCSSQSGHNTVSWYQQALGQGPQFIFQYYREEENGRGNFPPRFSGLQFPNYSSELNVNALELDDSALYLCASSPTSGGAWEQYFGPGTRLTVT.

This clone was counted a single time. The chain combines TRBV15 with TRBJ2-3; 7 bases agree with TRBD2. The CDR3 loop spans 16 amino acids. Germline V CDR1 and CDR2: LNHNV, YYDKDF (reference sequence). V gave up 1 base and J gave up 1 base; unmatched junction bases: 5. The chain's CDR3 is CATSRGSSGGTDTQYF. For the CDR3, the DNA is TGTGCCACCAGCAGAGGTTCCAGCGGGGGCACAGATACGCAGTATTTT.

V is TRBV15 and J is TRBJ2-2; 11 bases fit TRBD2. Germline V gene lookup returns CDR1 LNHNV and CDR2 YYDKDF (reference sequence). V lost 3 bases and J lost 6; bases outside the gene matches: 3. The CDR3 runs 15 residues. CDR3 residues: CATSSLAGGAGELFF. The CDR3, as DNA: TGTGCCACCAGCAGCCTAGCGGGGGGAGCCGGGGAGCTGTTTTTT.

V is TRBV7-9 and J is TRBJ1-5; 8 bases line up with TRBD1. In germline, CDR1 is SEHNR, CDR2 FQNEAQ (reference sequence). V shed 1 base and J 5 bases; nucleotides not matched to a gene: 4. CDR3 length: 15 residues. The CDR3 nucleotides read TGTGCCAGCAGCTTAGACCAGGGGGCCGATCAGCCCCAGCATTTT. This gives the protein CASSLDQGADQPQHF.

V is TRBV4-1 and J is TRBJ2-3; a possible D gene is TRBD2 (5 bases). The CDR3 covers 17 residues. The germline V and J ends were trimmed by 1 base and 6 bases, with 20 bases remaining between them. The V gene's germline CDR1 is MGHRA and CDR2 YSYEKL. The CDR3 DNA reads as TGCGCCAGCAGCCAAGGCCCGCTTCTGCGGGCTGGGGATACGCAGTATTTT. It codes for CASSQGPLLRAGDTQYF.

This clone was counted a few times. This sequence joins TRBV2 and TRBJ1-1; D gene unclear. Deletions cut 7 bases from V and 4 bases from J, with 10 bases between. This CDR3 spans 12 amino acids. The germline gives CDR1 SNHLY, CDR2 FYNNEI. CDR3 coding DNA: TGTGCCAGCACTACGGGGATCACTGAAGCTTTCTTT. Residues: CASTTGITEAFF. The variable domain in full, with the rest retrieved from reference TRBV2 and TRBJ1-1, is EPEVTQTPSHQVTQMGQEVILRCVPISNHLYFYWYRQILGQKVEFLVSFYNNEISEKSEIFDDQFSVERPDGSNFTLKIRSTKLEDSAMYFCASTTGITEAFFGQGTRLTVV.

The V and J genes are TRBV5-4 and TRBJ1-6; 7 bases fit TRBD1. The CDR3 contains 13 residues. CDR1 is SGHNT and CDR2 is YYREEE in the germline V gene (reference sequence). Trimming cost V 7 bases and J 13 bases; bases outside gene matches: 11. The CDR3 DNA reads TGTGCCAGCGGTCCTAAACAGGGGCCGCCCCTCCACTTT. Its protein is CASGPKQGPPLHF.

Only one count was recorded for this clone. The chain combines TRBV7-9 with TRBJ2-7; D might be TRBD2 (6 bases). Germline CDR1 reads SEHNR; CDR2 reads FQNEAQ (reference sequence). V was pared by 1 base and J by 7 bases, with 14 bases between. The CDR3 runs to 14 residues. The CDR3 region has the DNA TGTGCCAGCAGCTTAGGGCTCGGGGGATGGGAGCAGTACTTC. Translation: CASSLGLGGWEQYF.

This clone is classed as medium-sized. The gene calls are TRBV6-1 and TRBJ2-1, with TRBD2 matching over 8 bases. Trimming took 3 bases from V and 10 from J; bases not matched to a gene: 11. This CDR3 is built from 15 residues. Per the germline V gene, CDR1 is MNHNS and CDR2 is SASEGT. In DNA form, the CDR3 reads TGTGCCAGCAGTGAGGGGCTAGCGGGTGGCGGGGAGCAGTTCTTC. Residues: CASSEGLAGGGEQFF.

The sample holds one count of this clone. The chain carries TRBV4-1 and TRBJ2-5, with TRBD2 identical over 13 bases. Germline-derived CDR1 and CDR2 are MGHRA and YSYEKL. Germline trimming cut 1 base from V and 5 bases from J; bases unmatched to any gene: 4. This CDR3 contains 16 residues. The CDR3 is CASSQGLAGGVETQYF. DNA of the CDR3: TGCGCCAGCAGCCAAGGACTAGCGGGGGGTGTGGAGACCCAGTACTTC.

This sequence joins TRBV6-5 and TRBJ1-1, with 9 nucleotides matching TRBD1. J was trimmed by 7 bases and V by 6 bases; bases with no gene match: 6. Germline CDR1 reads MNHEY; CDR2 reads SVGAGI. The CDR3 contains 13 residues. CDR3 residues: CASSSGQGREAFF. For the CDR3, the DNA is TGTGCCAGCAGCTCGGGACAGGGCCGTGAAGCTTTCTTT.

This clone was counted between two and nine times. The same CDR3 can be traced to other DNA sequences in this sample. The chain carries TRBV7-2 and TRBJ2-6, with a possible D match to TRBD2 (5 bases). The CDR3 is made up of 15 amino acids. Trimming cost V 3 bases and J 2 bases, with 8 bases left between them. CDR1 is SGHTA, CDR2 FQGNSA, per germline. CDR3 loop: CASSFGGTGANVLTF. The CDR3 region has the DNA TGTGCCAGCAGCTTCGGAGGAACTGGGGCCAACGTCCTGACTTTC. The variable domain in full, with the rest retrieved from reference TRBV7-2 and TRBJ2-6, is GAGVSQSPSNKVTEKGKDVELRCDPISGHTALYWYRQSLGQGLEFLIYFQGNSAPDKSGLPSDRFSAERTGGSVSTLTIQRTQQEDSAVYLCASSFGGTGANVLTFGAGSRLTVL.

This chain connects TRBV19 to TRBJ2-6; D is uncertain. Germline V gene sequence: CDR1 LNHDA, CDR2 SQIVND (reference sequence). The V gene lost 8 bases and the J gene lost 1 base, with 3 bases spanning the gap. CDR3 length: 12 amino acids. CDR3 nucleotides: TGTGCCAGTTCGTCTGGGGCCAACGTCCTGACTTTC. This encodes CASSSGANVLTF.

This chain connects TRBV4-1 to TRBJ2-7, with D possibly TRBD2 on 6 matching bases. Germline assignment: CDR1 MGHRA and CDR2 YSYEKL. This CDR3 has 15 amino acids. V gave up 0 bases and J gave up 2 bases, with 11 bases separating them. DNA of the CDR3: TGCGCCAGCAGCCAAGAAACGCGGGGCGCCTACGAGCAGTACTTC. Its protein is CASSQETRGAYEQYF.

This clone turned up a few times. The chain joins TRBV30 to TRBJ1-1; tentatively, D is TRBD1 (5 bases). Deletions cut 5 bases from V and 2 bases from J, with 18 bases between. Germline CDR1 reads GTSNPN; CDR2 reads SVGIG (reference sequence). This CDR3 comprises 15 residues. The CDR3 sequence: CAWAVTDTKNTEAFF. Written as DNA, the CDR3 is TGTGCCTGGGCCGTGACGGACACAAAAAACACTGAAGCTTTCTTT.